The clone carrying this TCR beta chain has a single count. The data stem from a study of Ad26.COV2.S vaccination and SARS-CoV-2 variants. This CDR3 is 15 amino acids long. The junction had 5 bases not matched to a gene; V was cut back by 4 bases and J by 0 bases. Germline V gene lookup returns CDR1 SGHTA and CDR2 FQGNSA. TCRdb's copy holds only in-frame clones and misses some; the assay was immunoSEQ multiplex PCR. The sample contains some 290,000 clones, approximately 80% of which appear only once. As to treatment: 15 to 20 received Ad26.COV2.S at low or high dose, single or two shots; about five received placebo; per-sample allocation not given. Sampling occurred on day 63 after the first vaccine or placebo injection.

The sequenced sample was peripheral blood, obtained in a trial of Ad26.COV2.S vaccine versus placebo. The sequence came from a person aged 18-60 years who received the Ad26.COV2.S COVID-19 vaccine or a placebo. The V gene is TRBV7-2, the J gene TRBJ2-7; 8 bases are shared with TRBD2. CDR3: CASSYSGGSSYEQYF. The CDR3 DNA reads as TGTGCCAGCAGCTACAGCGGGGGAAGCTCCTACGAGCAGTACTTC.